This T cell receptor (beta chain) is drawn from a study of T-cell memory formation after mild COVID-19. V trimming: 2 bases; J trimming: 2 bases; junction bases outside the gene matches: 4. The length of the CDR3 is 15 residues. Germline CDR1 SGHAT, CDR2 FQDESV (reference sequence). Study outcomes and limitations: Pre-infection memory showed some responding clones, and this suggested that cross-reactive memory joined. Among contracting clones, CD4+ were mainly CM/EM and CD8+ enriched in EMRA.

A 5'RACE reaction primed in the constant segment made cDNA libraries of TCR alpha and TCR beta, and these carried sample barcodes and UMIs. TCRdb redid the calling of the 5' RACE reads with MiXCR, one entry per CDR3 protein. Among 400,000 to 500,000 distinct CDR3 sequences listed, around 18% were seen once. To note about this clonotype: Antigen unknown.

Sequences were obtained from PBMCs or a T cell subset sorted from them (not recorded which). The V and J genes are TRBV11-1 and TRBJ2-3; 7 positions agree with TRBD1. This TCR came from an adult woman who had mild COVID-19 (a few samples of this study predate the infection). Cell type and time point are not known. The CDR3, as DNA: TGTGCCAGCAGCTTACTCAGGGGGAACACAGATACGCAGTATTTT. Its protein product is CASSLLRGNTDTQYF.